One sample yielded the 2 T cell receptor beta chains listed below, sequenced in a study of blood T cells in healthy people across ages. It was with a sample-barcoded 5' primer and a J-beta primer mix that a second PCR of roughly 6 to 12 cycles was run. TCRdb re-called the 5' RACE reads through MiXCR, storing one row per CDR3 protein. This repertoire shows some 930,000 distinct CDR3 sequences, just under 30% found once; its top ten account for about a tenth. A further study also used this sample, focusing on T cells of mothers and their children.

The material sequenced was blood. All receptors derive from a woman aged 40 to 55 in good health.

This clonotype was picked up a small number of times. The J gene is TRBJ1-2, the V gene TRBV6-1, with D possibly matching TRBD1 (5 bases). Germline lookup yields CDR1 MNHNS and CDR2 SASEGT. The CDR3 is made up of 16 amino acids. Trimming pared 6 bases from V and 6 bases from J, leaving 23 bases between. The CDR3 here is CASSEWGNTFGDGYTF. The DNA for the CDR3 is TGTGCCAGCAGCGAATGGGGGAACACCTTTGGAGATGGCTACACCTTC.

Of note for this clonotype: The junction and the germline gene differ at one end; a read error may be behind it. The gene calls are TRBV15 and TRBJ2-5, with TRBD2 as a possible D gene (7 bases). Per the germline V gene, CDR1 is LNHNV and CDR2 is YYDKDF (reference sequence). This CDR3 is 14 amino acids long. CDR3 coding DNA: TGTGCCAGCAGCACCCAGAGGGGGGGAGAGACCCAGTACTTC. Its translation: CASSTQRGGETQYF.